Here is one T cell receptor beta chain with its context. Its specificity is unknown. These data come from a study of T cell responses to AZD1222 COVID-19 vaccine. Study-level points and caveats: The donors showed a predominance of white British ancestry and of females, with possible underestimation of clonal diversity. Unmutated variant regions are reportedly the target of nearly half of TCRs that are spike-specific.

TCRdb's table, derived via immunoSEQ multiplex PCR, lists solely in-frame clones and lacks some. The top ten hold 8% to 10% of the sample, which has about 75,000 clones, 88% seen once. V gave up 8 bases and J gave up 5 bases; unmatched junction bases: 5. This CDR3 is built from 12 residues. The TCR sequence derives from an adult who received the MenACWY meningococcal vaccine as a control. The material sequenced was peripheral blood, taken 28 days after the second dose of the MenACWY control vaccine. The chain recombines TRBV12-3 or TRBV12-4 with TRBJ1-1; 7 nucleotides match TRBD1. The CDR3: CASAGQRTEAFF. The CDR3 DNA sequence: TGTGCCAGCGCGGGACAGCGGACTGAAGCTTTCTTT.